This T cell receptor (beta chain) comes out of a study of T cells after yellow fever vaccination. Study-wide results and limits: The authors detected almost none of the vaccine-responding clonotypes in sorted memory subsets on day 0.

The CDR3 sequence is 15 residues long. Germline V gives CDR1 MNHNS, CDR2 SASEGT. V lost 2 bases and J lost 3; bases outside the gene matches: 7. This clonotype occurred many times. The study made its TCR cDNA through 5'RACE template switching. That step introduced a universal primer site along with UMIs. Via MiXCR, TCRdb re-called the 5' RACE reads, giving one row per CDR3 protein. This sample has about 53,000 distinct CDR3 sequences, with 4.5% to 6% found just once. The specimen comprised PBMCs, either bulk or a sorted T-cell subset (CD4+, CD8+, memory, or dextramer-sorted; not recorded which), sampled on the day of the yellow fever booster vaccination. This TCR came from a young man who received the YFV17D yellow fever vaccine. The rearrangement links TRBV6-1 to TRBJ2-7; 7 nucleotides match TRBD1. This CDR3 is CASSEFAGGSYEQYV. CDR3 DNA sequence: TGTGCCAGCAGTGAATTTGCAGGGGGAAGCTACGAGCAGTACGTC.